These 25 T cell receptor beta chains share one sample of origin, sequenced in a study of metastatic and nonmetastatic thyroid tumors. TCRdb re-called the PCR reads with MiXCR. This repertoire shows some 50,000 clones, roughly a fifth found once; its top ten account for about 4%. Ahead of thyroid surgery, no patient had received treatment of any kind. The sample consisted of blood. These receptors all come from a male donor with papillary thyroid cancer or a benign thyroid nodule (not recorded which). Some clones in this sample may be carry-over from other donors' samples.

At least ten counts were recorded for this clone. This rearrangement joins TRBV20-1 to TRBJ2-3; 7 nucleotides agree with TRBD2. CDR3 length equals 15 residues. The germline gives CDR1 DFQATT, CDR2 SNEGSKA (reference sequence). J was trimmed by 4 bases and V by 5 bases; bases with no gene match: 12. The CDR3 nucleotides are TGCAGTGCTCACCCACTAGCGCCTCGGGCAGATACGCAGTATTTT. It specifies CSAHPLAPRADTQYF.

In this sample, this clone turned up many times. This chain connects TRBV6-1 to TRBJ2-1, with 10 bases that match TRBD2. V gave up 4 bases and J gave up 2 bases; unmatched junction bases: 5. The germline V gene has CDR1 MNHNS and CDR2 SASEGT. The CDR3 extends over 16 amino acids. Here the CDR3 DNA reads TGTGCCAGCAGTGTGGCTAGCGGGAGTCCCTACAATGAGCAGTTCTTC. It codes for CASSVASGSPYNEQFF.

This clone was seen many times. The chain carries TRBV30 and TRBJ1-1, with D unresolved. CDR3 size: 12 residues. Germline loops: CDR1 GTSNPN, CDR2 SVGIG (reference sequence). Trimming stripped 4 bases from V and 2 bases from J, with 8 bases between. CDR3 sequence reads: CAWTTANTEAFF. For the CDR3, the DNA is TGTGCCTGGACCACAGCTAACACTGAAGCTTTCTTT.

The chain has TRBV15 and TRBJ2-2; the D is unclear. Trimming took off 0 bases at V and 0 bases at J, with 5 bases between the two ends. The germline gives CDR1 LNHNV, CDR2 YYDKDF (reference sequence). The CDR3 runs to 15 residues. This CDR3 reads CATSRERTNTGELFF. CDR3 DNA sequence: TGTGCCACCAGCAGAGAGCGGACGAACACCGGGGAGCTGTTTTTT.

The chain links TRBV11-2 to TRBJ2-7; D is undetermined. With 0 bases removed from V and 6 bases from J, the gap between germline ends came to 9 bases. Germline CDR1 is SGHAT and CDR2 is FQNNGV. The CDR3 totals 13 residues. For the CDR3, the DNA is TGTGCCAGCAGCTTAGAAGCTGGTGCCGAGCAGTACTTC. Translated, it gives CASSLEAGAEQYF.

This clone has just a few counts. A junction end diverges from the germline sequence, so it may reflect a read error. The chain uses TRBV27 and TRBJ2-1, with D perhaps TRBD1 or TRBD2 (5 bases each). Germline V CDR1 and CDR2: MNHEY, SMNVEV (reference sequence). This CDR3 has 14 residues. The CDR3 region is CASIFVLGAGEHFF. The CDR3 nucleotides read TGTGCCAGCATTTTCGTCTTAGGGGCGGGTGAGCATTTCTTC.

A few counts support this clone. The chain employs TRBV4-2 and TRBJ1-5; TRBD1 is a possible D gene (6 bases). The V end was cut by 0 bases, the J end by 8 bases, with 11 bases between. This CDR3 is 14 amino acids long. Germline V CDR1 and CDR2: LGHNA, YNFKEQ. CDR3 sequence (DNA): TGTGCCAGCAGCCAAGAGGCCGGACAGAAGCCCCAGCATTTT. Protein: CASSQEAGQKPQHF.

The table lists this clone with many counts. The V gene is TRBV7-9, the J gene TRBJ1-4; 11 nucleotides line up with TRBD1. The CDR3 contains 15 residues. J was trimmed by 8 bases and V by 3 bases; bases with no gene match: 5. CDR1 and CDR2 (germline): SEHNR, FQNEAQ (reference sequence). CDR3 bases: TGTGCCAGCAGCTTTAAGGGACAGGGGGGCGAAAAACTGTTTTTT. Protein: CASSFKGQGGEKLFF.

This clone ranks as medium-sized. The chain is built from TRBV5-1 and TRBJ1-4; D remains ambiguous. Germline V CDR1 and CDR2: SGHRS, YFSETQ. This CDR3 is built from 15 residues. V was cut by 4 bases and J by 0 bases, with 10 bases left in between. CDR3 DNA sequence: TGCGCCAGCAGCCCTGGGAGACCAACTAATGAAAAACTGTTTTTT. Its protein product is CASSPGRPTNEKLFF.

This chain links TRBV2 with TRBJ2-7, with D perhaps TRBD1 or TRBD2 (5 bases each). The germline CDR1 and CDR2 sequences are SNHLY and FYNNEI. The CDR3 length is 13 residues. Between the trimmed V and J ends, which lost 3 bases and 2 bases, there was a span of 8 bases. The CDR3 nucleotides read TGTGCCAGCAGTGAGGGGGACCCCTACGAGCAGTACTTC. Protein sequence: CASSEGDPYEQYF. The entire variable domain, with the rest obtained from reference TRBV2 and TRBJ2-7, is as follows: EPEVTQTPSHQVTQMGQEVILRCVPISNHLYFYWYRQILGQKVEFLVSFYNNEISEKSEIFDDQFSVERPDGSNFTLKIRSTKLEDSAMYFCASSEGDPYEQYFGPGTRLTVT.

This clone has a count of ten or more. The gene calls are TRBV5-1 and TRBJ2-3; D gene ambiguous. The CDR3 is 11 amino acids. CDR1 and CDR2 from the germline V gene are SGHRS and YFSETQ. The ends were cut back, 0 bases at V and 5 bases at J, with 1 base in the middle. The CDR3 coding sequence is TGCGCCAGCAGCTTGGGAGATACGCAGTATTTT. Translated, it gives CASSLGDTQYF.

This clone was found many times. The chain employs TRBV28 and TRBJ1-4; possible D gene TRBD1, 6 bases. Germline CDR1 is MDHEN and CDR2 is SYDVKM. The CDR3 has 15 residues. The V end lost 6 bases, the J end lost 7 bases, and 18 bases lay between the germline ends. In DNA, the CDR3 is TGTGCCAGCAGCCTTTCACAGGGACTGGGTGAAAAACTGTTTTTT. Its protein is CASSLSQGLGEKLFF.

In this sample, this clone turned up a few times. A much larger clone differs from this one at a single base, so this may be a read error. The V call is TRBV28, the J call TRBJ2-7; D call uncertain. This CDR3 has 13 amino acids. Per the germline V gene, CDR1 is MDHEN and CDR2 is SYDVKM. CDR3 nucleotide sequence: TGTGCCAGCAAGGGCGGAAGCTCCTACGATCAGTACTTC. It encodes CASKGGSSYDQYF.

This clone was seen at least ten times. The chain links TRBV7-6 to TRBJ1-4, with D maybe TRBD1 (6 bases). The V end lost 3 bases, the J end lost 3 bases, and 8 bases lay between the germline ends. The CDR3 runs to 14 residues. Per germline, CDR1 SGHVS and CDR2 FNYEAQ. This CDR3 reads CASSFGQSNEKLFF. Written as DNA, the CDR3 is TGTGCCAGCAGCTTCGGACAGTCTAATGAAAAACTGTTTTTT.

As to this clone: One junction end does not reproduce the germline sequence, and a read error may be involved. The chain carries TRBV30 and TRBJ2-3; D not resolved. This CDR3 spans 13 amino acids. Germline CDR1 and CDR2: GTSNPN and SVGIG (reference sequence). The CDR3: CAWSADTTDMQYF. The CDR3 DNA reads as TGTGCCTGGAGCGCAGACACCACAGATATGCAGTATTTT.

This clone came up many times. The rearrangement uses TRBV20-1 and TRBJ2-7; 11 bases align to TRBD2. This CDR3 is built from 13 residues. Trimming at V came to 4 bases and at J to 6 bases, leaving 5 bases not matched to a gene. Looked up from germline, CDR1 is DFQATT and CDR2 is SNEGSKA (reference sequence). The CDR3 DNA reads as TGCAGTGCTATCCCTAGCGGGGGGCTCGAGCAGTACTTC. Its protein is CSAIPSGGLEQYF.

This clone was observed many times. The chain recombines TRBV28 with TRBJ2-7; D unresolved. Germline V gene lookup returns CDR1 MDHEN and CDR2 SYDVKM. The CDR3 is 13 residues long. Trimming removed 3 bases from V and 0 bases from J, with 6 bases in between. CDR3 nucleotide sequence: TGTGCCAGCAGTTTCTTGGACTCCTACGAGCAGTACTTC. Protein product: CASSFLDSYEQYF.

This clone was counted at least ten times. This chain uses TRBV7-2 with TRBJ2-7, with D unresolved. Trimming took 3 bases from V and 4 from J, leaving 10 bases between them. CDR3 length: 13 residues. The germline CDR1 and CDR2 sequences are SGHTA and FQGNSA. The CDR3 here is CASSFKISYEQYF. In DNA form, the CDR3 reads TGTGCCAGCAGCTTTAAGATAAGTTACGAGCAGTACTTC.

CDR3 in DNA: TGTGCCAGCAGTATGGACAGGGGCGCGAATGAAAAACTGTTTTTT. As protein: CASSMDRGANEKLFF. The rearrangement uses TRBV12-3 or TRBV12-4 and TRBJ1-4; 9 nucleotides align to TRBD1. CDR3 length: 15 amino acids. The V and J ends lost 5 bases and 5 bases, in that order; junction bases with no gene match: 6.

This clone was observed a single time. The rearrangement joins TRBV20-1 to TRBJ1-1; possibly TRBD1 for D (6 bases). The V and J ends lost 6 bases and 4 bases respectively, with 15 bases between them. Germline CDR1 is DFQATT and CDR2 is SNEGSKA (reference sequence). This CDR3 spans 13 amino acids. The CDR3 sequence: CSANSGVSTEAFF. The CDR3, as DNA: TGCAGTGCCAACTCAGGGGTGAGCACTGAAGCTTTCTTT.

This rearrangement joins TRBV4-3 to TRBJ2-3, with TRBD2 identical over 13 bases. Germline trimming cut 4 bases from V and 7 bases from J; bases unmatched to any gene: 5. Germline V gene data show CDR1 as LGHNA and CDR2 as YSLEER. The CDR3 contains 15 residues. For the CDR3, the DNA is TGCGCCAGCAGCCGGACTAGCGGGAGTGGGAATACGCAGTATTTT. It encodes CASSRTSGSGNTQYF.

CDR3 DNA sequence: TGTGCCAGCAGCTCCTACAGGGGGGGCAATGAGCAGTTCTTC. It specifies CASSSYRGGNEQFF. This chain links TRBV7-9 with TRBJ2-1, with D perhaps TRBD1 (8 bases). The V gene lost 4 bases and the J gene lost 6 bases, with 13 bases spanning the gap. Per germline, CDR1 SEHNR and CDR2 FQNEAQ (reference sequence). There are 14 residues in the CDR3.

The chain has TRBV20-1 and TRBJ2-7, with 8 bases lining up with TRBD1. Germline assignment: CDR1 DFQATT and CDR2 SNEGSKA (reference sequence). V trimming: 3 bases; J trimming: 6 bases; junction bases outside the gene matches: 7. The CDR3 loop spans 13 amino acids. The CDR3 region is CSARRTGSGEQYF. The CDR3 DNA follows: TGCAGTGCTAGGAGGACAGGGTCCGGCGAGCAGTACTTC.

In its sample, this clone was seen many times. With a much larger clone just one base away, this may be a read error. V usage is TRBV6-5 and J usage is TRBJ2-1; tentatively, D is TRBD1 (5 bases). The CDR3 spans 13 residues. CDR1 is MNHEY and CDR2 is SVGAGI in the germline V gene. For the CDR3, the DNA is TGTACCAGCAGACAGAGGTGGGACAATGAGCAGTTCTTC. This codes for CTSRQRWDNEQFF.

The chain is built from TRBV11-2 and TRBJ2-1; 7 nucleotides agree with TRBD1. This CDR3 is built from 17 residues. In germline, CDR1 is SGHAT, CDR2 FQNNGV. The V gene end was trimmed by 7 bases and the J gene end by 7 bases; junction bases not matched to a gene: 19. The CDR3 sequence: CASIHVINRGLGNEQFF. CDR3 bases: TGTGCCAGCATCCACGTTATAAACAGGGGATTAGGGAATGAGCAGTTCTTC. The whole variable domain, filled in from reference TRBV11-2 and TRBJ2-1, reads EAGVAQSPRYKIIEKRQSVAFWCNPISGHATLYWYQQILGQGPKLLIQFQNNGVVDDSQLPKDRFSAERLKGVDSTLKIQPAKLEDSAVYLCASIHVINRGLGNEQFFGPGTRLTVL.